This T cell receptor beta chain was identified during a study of human T cells and chemical hapten exposure. Across the whole study: Patients additionally received therapeutic doses of diphenylcyclopropenone on the scalp once a week, and this continued throughout the roughly 25-week study. The upper back received 0.01% DPC by patch testing, with results read at 6 days.

Stated time point: patch test 3, about 24 weeks after DPC sensitization. Treatment indicated: therapeutic diphenylcyclopropenone sensitization with weekly scalp DPC. Extraction of total RNA was performed on unfractionated whole blood. The CDR3 consists of 17 residues. V shed 5 bases and J 5 bases; nucleotides not matched to a gene: 16. This clonotype was found a few times. Single cDNA molecules in the library carried unique molecular identifiers attached during preparation. TCRdb re-analysed the RACE reads in MiXCR, keeping a single row per CDR3 protein. Of around 200,000 distinct CDR3 sequences detected, around 25% appear once; the ten largest clones hold 2% to 2.5%.

Material: whole blood, obtained in connection with sensitization to the hapten diphenylcyclopropenone (DPC). The receptor's source is a woman aged 40 to 50 with alopecia areata. Some clones in this sample may be carry-over from other donors' samples. This chain links TRBV12-3 or TRBV12-4 with TRBJ2-5, with 8 bases fitting TRBD1. In DNA form, the CDR3 reads TGTGCCAGCAGTCAACCCCAGGGGGCCCCGAATTCGGAGACCCAGTACTTC. Amino acid sequence: CASSQPQGAPNSETQYF.